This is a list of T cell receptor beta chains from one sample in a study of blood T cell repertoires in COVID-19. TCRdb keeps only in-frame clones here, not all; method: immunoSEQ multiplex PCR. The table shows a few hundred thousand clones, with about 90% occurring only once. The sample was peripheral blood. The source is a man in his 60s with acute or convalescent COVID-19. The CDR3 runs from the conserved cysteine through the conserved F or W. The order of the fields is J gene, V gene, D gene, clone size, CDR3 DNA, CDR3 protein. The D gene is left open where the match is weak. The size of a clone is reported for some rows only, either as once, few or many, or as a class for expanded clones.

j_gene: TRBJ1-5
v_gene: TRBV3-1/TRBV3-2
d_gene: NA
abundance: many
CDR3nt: TGTGCCAGCAGCCAAGGCAGGGCGCATCAGCCCCAGCATTTT
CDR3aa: CASSQGRAHQPQHF

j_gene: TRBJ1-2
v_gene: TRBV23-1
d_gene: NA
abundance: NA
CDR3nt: TGCGCCAGCAGTCCGAGGCAGGGAAGCTATGGCTACACCTTC
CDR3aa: CASSPRQGSYGYTF

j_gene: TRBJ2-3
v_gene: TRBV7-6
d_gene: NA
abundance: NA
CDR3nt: TGTGCCAGCAGCTTAGGAGACCGGGAAAGGGCAGATACGCAGTATTTT
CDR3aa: CASSLGDRERADTQYF

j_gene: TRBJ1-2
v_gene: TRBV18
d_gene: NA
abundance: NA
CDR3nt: TGTGCCAGCTCACCAGTGCAGGGAAATGGCTACACCTTC
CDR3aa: CASSPVQGNGYTF

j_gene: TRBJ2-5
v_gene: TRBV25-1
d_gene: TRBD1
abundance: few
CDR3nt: TGTGCCAGCAGTGATATCAGCAGGGGGCACCAAGAGACCCAGTACTTC
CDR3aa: CASSDISRGHQETQYF

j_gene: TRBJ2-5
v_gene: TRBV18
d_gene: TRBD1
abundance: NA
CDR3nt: TGTGCCAGCTCACCTTCTTTCGGGACAGGGTCTAGGGAGACCCAGTACTTC
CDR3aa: CASSPSFGTGSRETQYF

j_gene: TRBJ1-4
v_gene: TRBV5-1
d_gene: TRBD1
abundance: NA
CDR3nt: TGCGCCAGCAGGACCGGGACAGCTAATGAAAAACTGTTTTTT
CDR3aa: CASRTGTANEKLFF

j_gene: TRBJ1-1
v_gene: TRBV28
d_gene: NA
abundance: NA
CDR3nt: TGTGCCAGCAGCCCTCATCCGGACAGACCTGAAGCTTTCTTT
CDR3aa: CASSPHPDRPEAFF

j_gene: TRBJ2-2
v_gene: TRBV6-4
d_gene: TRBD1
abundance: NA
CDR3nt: TGTGCCAGCAGTGAACGGACAGGGCGAACCGGGGAGCTGTTTTTT
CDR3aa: CASSERTGRTGELFF

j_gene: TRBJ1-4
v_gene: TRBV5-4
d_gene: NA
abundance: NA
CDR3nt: TGTGCCAGCAGCTTGGGCAGGGCGACTAATGAAAAACTGTTTTTT
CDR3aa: CASSLGRATNEKLFF

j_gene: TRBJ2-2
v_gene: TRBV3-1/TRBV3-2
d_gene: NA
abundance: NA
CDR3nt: TGTGCCAGCAGCCAAAGCCGGTCTTCCGGGGAGCTGTTTTTT
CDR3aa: CASSQSRSSGELFF

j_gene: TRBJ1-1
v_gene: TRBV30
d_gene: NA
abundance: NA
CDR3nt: TGTGCCTGGAAACAGTCAGGATACACTGAAGCTTTCTTT
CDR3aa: CAWKQSGYTEAFF

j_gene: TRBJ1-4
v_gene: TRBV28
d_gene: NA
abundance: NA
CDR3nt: TGTGCCAGCAGTGGCGGGGCTAATGAAAAACTGTTTTTT
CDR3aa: CASSGGANEKLFF

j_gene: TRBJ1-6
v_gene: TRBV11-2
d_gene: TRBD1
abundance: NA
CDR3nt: TGTGCCAGCAGCCCAGGGACAGGGGGCGGTTCACCCCTCCACTTT
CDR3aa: CASSPGTGGGSPLHF

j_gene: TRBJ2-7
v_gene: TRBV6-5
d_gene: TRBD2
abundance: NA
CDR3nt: TGTGCCAGCAAAGTGGGACTAGCGGAAGCCGCCGAGCAGTACTTC
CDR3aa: CASKVGLAEAAEQYF

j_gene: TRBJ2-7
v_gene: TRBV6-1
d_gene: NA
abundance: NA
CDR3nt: TGTGCCAGCAGTGAGAACAGGGCCTCGGGCGGCGAGCAGTACTTC
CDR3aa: CASSENRASGGEQYF

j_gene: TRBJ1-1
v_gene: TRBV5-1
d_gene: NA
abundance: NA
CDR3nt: TGCGCCAGCAGCCTAGTTACAACGTTCGGGACTGAAGCTTTCTTT
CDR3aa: CASSLVTTFGTEAFF

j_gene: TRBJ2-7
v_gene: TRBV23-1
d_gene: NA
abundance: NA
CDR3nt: TGCGCCAGCAGGGCCCGAACCTACGAGCAGTACTTC
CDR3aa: CASRARTYEQYF

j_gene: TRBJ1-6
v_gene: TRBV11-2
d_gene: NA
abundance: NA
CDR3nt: TGTGCCAGCAGCTTAGTCCGGTCTCATAATTCACCCCTCCACTTT
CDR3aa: CASSLVRSHNSPLHF

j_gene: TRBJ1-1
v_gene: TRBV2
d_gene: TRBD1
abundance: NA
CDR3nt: TGTGCCAGCAGTGTACAGGGGGGGAACACTGAAGCTTTCTTT
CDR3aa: CASSVQGGNTEAFF

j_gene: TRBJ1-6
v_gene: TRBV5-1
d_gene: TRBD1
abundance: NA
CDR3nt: TGCGCCAGCAGCCAACAGGGGGCTGACTCACCCCTCCACTTT
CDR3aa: CASSQQGADSPLHF

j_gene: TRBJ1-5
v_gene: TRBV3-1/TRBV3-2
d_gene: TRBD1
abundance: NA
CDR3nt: TGTGCCAGCAGCAAAAACCAGGGGGCGAATCAGCCCCAGCATTTT
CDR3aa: CASSKNQGANQPQHF